The 32 T cell receptor beta chains below were found in one sample sequenced in a study of blood T cell repertoires in COVID-19. The method was immunoSEQ multiplex PCR; TCRdb's version includes in-frame clones alone and lacks a portion of them. The sample has 100,000 to 120,000 clones, over 65% seen once. Sequencing was performed on peripheral blood. The receptors stem from a woman between 35 and 50 years old with acute or convalescent COVID-19.

The rearrangement links TRBV3-1 (or the pseudogene TRBV3-2) to TRBJ1-5; D is unresolved. This CDR3 spans 12 amino acids. Germline V gene sequence: CDR1 LGHDT, CDR2 YNNKEL (reference sequence). V was pared by 6 bases and J by 4 bases, with 7 bases between. The CDR3 DNA reads as TGTGCCAGCAGTACGGGGAATCAGCCCCAGCATTTT. This encodes CASSTGNQPQHF.

The chain couples TRBV10-2 to TRBJ2-6; 9 bases align to TRBD1. The V segment lost 3 bases and the J segment 0 bases; nucleotides outside the gene matches: 3. This CDR3 is built from 17 residues. The germline V gene encodes CDR1 WSHSY and CDR2 SAAADI. CDR3 in DNA: TGCGCCAGCAGTGACGGACAGGGGAACTCTGGGGCCAACGTCCTGACTTTC. As protein: CASSDGQGNSGANVLTF.

The chain has TRBV10-3 and TRBJ2-3, with 9 bases matching TRBD2. Germline CDR1 ENHRY, CDR2 SYGVKD. The CDR3 extends over 16 amino acids. The V segment lost 10 bases and the J segment 3 bases; nucleotides outside the gene matches: 14. CDR3 sequence (DNA): TGTGCCACCAGGTTAGGAAAGCTAGCGGGGACAGATACGCAGTATTTT. It encodes CATRLGKLAGTDTQYF.

CDR3 DNA: TGTGCCAGCAGTCTAGAGGGACAGGATACGCAGTATTTT. This gives the protein CASSLEGQDTQYF. The rearrangement links TRBV7-6 to TRBJ2-3, with TRBD1 identical over 7 bases. J lost 6 bases, V lost 6 bases, and 6 bases had no gene match. This CDR3 has 13 residues. Germline CDR1 reads SGHVS; CDR2 reads FNYEAQ.

The genes are TRBV16 and TRBJ2-1; TRBD1 aligns across 7 bases. Per the germline V gene, CDR1 is KGHSY and CDR2 is FQNENV. V was pared by 0 bases and J by 12 bases, with 11 bases of the junction left unmatched. The CDR3 consists of 15 residues. The CDR3 coding sequence is TGTGCCAGCAGCCAATCCCCTAAGACAGGGCCGGTGCAGTTCTTC. It is translated as CASSQSPKTGPVQFF.

J is TRBJ2-2 and V is TRBV28; D is perhaps TRBD1 (6 bases). The CDR3 extends over 13 amino acids. Between the trimmed V and J ends, which lost 7 bases and 7 bases, there was a span of 13 bases. CDR1 MDHEN and CDR2 SYDVKM come from the germline V gene. The CDR3 DNA follows: TGTGCCAGCACCACCAACAGGGTCGGGGAGCTGTTTTTT. It is translated as CASTTNRVGELFF.

The J gene is TRBJ2-3, the V gene TRBV10-1; D is possibly TRBD2 (5 bases). The CDR3 extends over 15 amino acids. V lost 0 bases and J lost 5, with 12 bases in between. Germline V lookup: CDR1 WNHNN, CDR2 SYGVQD (reference sequence). The CDR3 sequence: CASSESTAREDTQYF. As DNA, the CDR3 is TGCGCCAGCAGTGAGTCGACGGCCCGGGAAGATACGCAGTATTTT.

The genes are TRBV12-3 or TRBV12-4 and TRBJ2-7; D gene uncertain. The V end was cut by 3 bases, the J end by 4 bases, with 7 bases between. CDR3 length equals 12 residues. In DNA, the CDR3 is TGTGCCAGCAGTTTGAAGCAATACGAGCAGTACTTC. Translation gives CASSLKQYEQYF.

This clone was found a few times. J is TRBJ1-3 and V is TRBV5-6; possible D gene TRBD1, 6 bases. Germline V CDR1 and CDR2: SGHDT, YYEEEE. Trimming pared 5 bases from V and 4 bases from J, leaving 16 bases between. The CDR3 contains 15 residues. The CDR3 spells CASSGQNSGGNTIYF. CDR3 DNA: TGTGCCAGCAGTGGACAGAATTCAGGGGGAAACACCATATATTTT.

This sequence joins TRBV4-3 and TRBJ1-2; a weak D match, TRBD1 (5 bases). Germline-derived CDR1 and CDR2 are LGHNA and YSLEER. Trimming stripped 1 base from V and 4 bases from J, with 10 bases between. The CDR3 has 14 residues. CDR3: CASSQGRQIYGYTF. CDR3 coding DNA: TGCGCCAGCAGCCAAGGGCGACAGATCTATGGCTACACCTTC.

The chain carries TRBV7-9 and TRBJ2-7; 8 positions agree with TRBD2. Unmatched junction bases numbered 6, after V lost 5 bases and J lost 0 bases. Germline V gene sequence: CDR1 SEHNR, CDR2 FQNEAQ (reference sequence). The CDR3 totals 15 residues. Here the CDR3 reads CASSHTSGPSYEQYF. For the CDR3, the DNA is TGTGCCAGCAGCCATACTAGCGGCCCCTCCTACGAGCAGTACTTC.

The chain joins TRBV13 to TRBJ2-5; perhaps TRBD2 as D (6 bases). V lost 6 bases and J lost 4, with 18 bases in between. The CDR3 is 15 residues long. CDR1 and CDR2 from the germline V gene are PRHDT and FYEKMQ (reference sequence). The CDR3: CASRSGGVTPETQYF. The CDR3 bases are TGTGCCAGCAGATCGGGCGGGGTTACACCAGAGACCCAGTACTTC.

V and J are TRBV5-6 and TRBJ1-5; a possible D gene is TRBD1 (6 bases). From germline, CDR1 is SGHDT and CDR2 YYEEEE. This CDR3 has 14 residues. With 3 bases removed from V and 7 bases from J, the gap between germline ends came to 14 bases. This CDR3 reads CASSWGTGYQPQHF. DNA of the CDR3: TGTGCCAGCAGCTGGGGTACAGGGTACCAGCCCCAGCATTTT.

Concerning this clone itself: The same CDR3 is also encoded by other DNA sequences in this sample. This chain links TRBV18 with TRBJ2-1; 13 bases align to TRBD2. Per the germline V gene, CDR1 is KGHSH and CDR2 is LQKENI. The CDR3 is 15 residues long. J gave up 4 bases and V 3 bases, and 0 bases lay outside the gene matches. CDR3 region: CASSPTSGGYNEQFF. The CDR3 DNA is TGTGCCAGCTCACCGACTAGCGGGGGGTACAATGAGCAGTTCTTC. The whole variable domain, filled in from reference TRBV18 and TRBJ2-1, reads NAGVMQNPRHLVRRRGQEARLRCSPMKGHSHVYWYRQLPEEGLKFMVYLQKENIIDESGMPKERFSAEFPKEGPSILRIQQVVRGDSAAYFCASSPTSGGYNEQFFGPGTRLTVL.

J is TRBJ1-3 and V is TRBV20-1, with D perhaps matching TRBD1 (6 bases). Germline V gene data show CDR1 as DFQATT and CDR2 as SNEGSKA (reference sequence). This CDR3 comprises 14 residues. Trimming pared 3 bases from V and 0 bases from J, leaving 9 bases between. The CDR3: CSASPGVSGNTIYF. The CDR3 nucleotides are TGCAGTGCTAGTCCAGGGGTCTCTGGAAACACCATATATTTT.

This chain joins TRBV29-1 and TRBJ2-1; 9 bases agree with TRBD2. Germline V lookup: CDR1 SQVTM, CDR2 ANQGSEA. This CDR3 is built from 13 residues. The J segment lost 8 bases and the V segment lost 4 bases, leaving 6 bases of the junction unmatched. Written as DNA, the CDR3 is TGCAGCGTTGCCCTGAGCGGGGGGTATGAGCAGTTCTTC. Its translation: CSVALSGGYEQFF.

About this clone: The identical CDR3 is also encoded by other nucleotide sequences in the sample. The rearrangement joins TRBV5-1 to TRBJ1-1; 8 bases map to TRBD1. Germline V gene lookup returns CDR1 SGHRS and CDR2 YFSETQ. V gave up 1 base and J gave up 1 base; unmatched junction bases: 0. This CDR3 comprises 14 residues. This CDR3 is CASSLQGANTEAFF. For the CDR3, the DNA is TGCGCCAGCAGCTTGCAGGGGGCGAACACTGAAGCTTTCTTT.

This clone was detected a few times. The gene calls are TRBV28 and TRBJ1-2; 8 nucleotides line up with TRBD1. Germline CDR1 MDHEN, CDR2 SYDVKM. The CDR3 runs to 15 residues. V was clipped by 6 bases and J by 4 bases; unmatched bases: 10. CDR3 region: CASSPPSGGSYGYTF. CDR3 coding DNA: TGTGCCAGCAGCCCCCCGTCAGGGGGCTCCTATGGCTACACCTTC.

CDR3 nucleotides: TGTGCCAGCAGCTTAATGAGCTCCTATAATTCACCCCTCCACTTT. This translates into CASSLMSSYNSPLHF. V and J are TRBV11-2 and TRBJ1-6; D unclear. This CDR3 has 15 residues. From germline, CDR1 is SGHAT and CDR2 FQNNGV. V was pared by 2 bases and J by 0 bases, with 5 bases between.

This clone came up many times. Other DNA sequences in this specimen translate into the identical CDR3. This sequence joins TRBV30 and TRBJ2-7; 7 bases line up with TRBD1. Germline V CDR1 and CDR2: GTSNPN, SVGIG (reference sequence). This CDR3 comprises 13 residues. Trimming took 0 bases from V and 4 from J; bases not matched to a gene: 3. Here the CDR3 reads CAWSVGQSYEQYF. CDR3 in DNA: TGTGCCTGGAGTGTGGGACAGTCATACGAGCAGTACTTC.

CDR3 in DNA: TGTGCCAGCAGCCTGGACATGTACAATGAGCAGTTCTTC. It is translated as CASSLDMYNEQFF. The chain employs TRBV7-3 and TRBJ2-1, with a weak D call TRBD1 (5 bases). This CDR3 contains 13 residues. Germline V lookup: CDR1 SGHTA, CDR2 FQGTGA. The ends were cut back, 5 bases at V and 4 bases at J, with 9 bases in the middle.

This rearrangement joins TRBV5-1 to TRBJ2-3, with D possibly being TRBD2 (5 bases). The CDR3 length is 13 residues. Germline lookup yields CDR1 SGHRS and CDR2 YFSETQ. V dropped 0 bases and J dropped 6 bases, with 8 bases sitting between them. The CDR3 DNA reads as TGCGCCAGCAGCTTGGGGTGGGAGGATACGCAGTATTTT. This sequence encodes CASSLGWEDTQYF.

The V call is TRBV24-1, the J call TRBJ2-7, with TRBD1 identical over 8 bases. Germline V gene sequence: CDR1 KGHDR, CDR2 SFDVKD. This CDR3 has 13 amino acids. V lost 5 bases to trimming and J lost 7 bases; unmatched junction nucleotides: 6. Here the CDR3 reads CATSAGDRLEQYF. Written as DNA, the CDR3 is TGTGCCACCAGTGCCGGGGACAGGTTGGAGCAGTACTTC.

The rearrangement links TRBV5-1 to TRBJ2-6; D is possibly TRBD2 (6 bases). Germline loops: CDR1 SGHRS, CDR2 YFSETQ. Trimming pared 4 bases from V and 0 bases from J, leaving 17 bases between. This CDR3 comprises 18 residues. CDR3 DNA sequence: TGCGCCAGCAGCCCGGGGGTTAGTGTCAGCTCTGGGGCCAACGTCCTGACTTTC. The encoded protein is CASSPGVSVSSGANVLTF.

This clone was counted only a few times. This chain links TRBV11-1 with TRBJ2-1, with 8 bases that match TRBD1. The V and J ends lost 5 bases and 12 bases, in that order; junction bases with no gene match: 6. Germline values: CDR1 SGHAT, CDR2 FQDESV (reference sequence). This CDR3 is 12 amino acids long. CDR3 DNA: TGTGCCAGCAGCGGGGACAGGCTTGGGCAGTTCTTC. The encoded protein is CASSGDRLGQFF.

This clone was recorded a few times. This chain connects TRBV19 to TRBJ2-2; a possible D gene is TRBD2 (6 bases). This CDR3 is built from 13 residues. Germline CDR1 LNHDA, CDR2 SQIVND (reference sequence). The V gene lost 9 bases and the J gene lost 5 bases, with 13 bases spanning the gap. CDR3 DNA sequence: TGTGCCAGCCGAGGAGGGCGTACCGGGGAGCTGTTTTTT. Translated: CASRGGRTGELFF. Full variable domain (missing parts from reference TRBV19 and TRBJ2-2): DGGITQSPKYLFRKEGQNVTLSCEQNLNHDAMYWYRQDPGQGLRLIYYSQIVNDFQKGDIAEGYSVSREKKESFPLTVTSAQKNPTAFYLCASRGGRTGELFFGEGSRLTVL.

The genes are TRBV9 and TRBJ2-1; the D gene is possibly TRBD1 (6 bases). The germline gives CDR1 SGDLS, CDR2 YYNGEE. Trimming pared 0 bases from V and 2 bases from J, leaving 9 bases between. The CDR3 is made up of 15 amino acids. The CDR3 sequence: CASSVEGVPYNEQFF. DNA for the CDR3: TGTGCCAGCAGCGTAGAGGGGGTGCCCTACAATGAGCAGTTCTTC.

The chain employs TRBV19 and TRBJ1-5; no reliable D call. Germline CDR1 reads LNHDA; CDR2 reads SQIVND (reference sequence). The germline V and J ends were trimmed by 1 base and 3 bases, with 7 bases remaining between them. The CDR3 contains 14 residues. CDR3 DNA sequence: TGTGCCAGTAGTATAGCTGTCCCCAATCAGCCCCAGCATTTT. It encodes CASSIAVPNQPQHF.

This clone showed up just a few times. V is TRBV12-3 or TRBV12-4 and J is TRBJ2-7; D perhaps matches TRBD1 (6 bases). The V and J ends lost 6 bases and 2 bases respectively, with 11 bases between them. The CDR3 is 13 residues long. Written as DNA, the CDR3 is TGTGCCAGCAGCCGACAGGCTACCTACGAGCAGTACTTC. Protein product: CASSRQATYEQYF.

The table lists this clone with a few counts. The rearrangement joins TRBV6-5 to TRBJ1-6; D ambiguous. CDR3 size: 16 residues. The V and J ends lost 2 bases and 5 bases respectively, with 13 bases between them. Germline V CDR1 and CDR2: MNHEY, SVGAGI. Here the CDR3 DNA reads TGTGCCAGCAGTTACCACCACCAACTTGATAATTCACCCCTCCACTTT. It is translated as CASSYHHQLDNSPLHF.

This sequence joins TRBV19 and TRBJ1-1; D gene uncertain. Per the germline V gene, CDR1 is LNHDA and CDR2 is SQIVND (reference sequence). The CDR3 contains 13 residues. Trimming stripped 8 bases from V and 0 bases from J, with 10 bases between. DNA of the CDR3: TGTGCCAGTGGGCAACAGATGAACACTGAAGCTTTCTTT. Residues: CASGQQMNTEAFF.

The chain employs TRBV7-2 and TRBJ2-7, with D tentatively TRBD2 (5 bases). V shed 2 bases and J shed 5 bases, with 13 bases lying between them. CDR3 length: 14 amino acids. The germline gives CDR1 SGHTA, CDR2 FQGNSA. The CDR3 is CASSLREGTNEQYF. The CDR3 DNA follows: TGTGCCAGCAGCTTAAGAGAGGGAACAAACGAGCAGTACTTC. Full variable domain (outside the CDR3, taken from reference TRBV7-2 and TRBJ2-7): GAGVSQSPSNKVTEKGKDVELRCDPISGHTALYWYRQSLGQGLEFLIYFQGNSAPDKSGLPSDRFSAERTGGSVSTLTIQRTQQEDSAVYLCASSLREGTNEQYFGPGTRLTVT.